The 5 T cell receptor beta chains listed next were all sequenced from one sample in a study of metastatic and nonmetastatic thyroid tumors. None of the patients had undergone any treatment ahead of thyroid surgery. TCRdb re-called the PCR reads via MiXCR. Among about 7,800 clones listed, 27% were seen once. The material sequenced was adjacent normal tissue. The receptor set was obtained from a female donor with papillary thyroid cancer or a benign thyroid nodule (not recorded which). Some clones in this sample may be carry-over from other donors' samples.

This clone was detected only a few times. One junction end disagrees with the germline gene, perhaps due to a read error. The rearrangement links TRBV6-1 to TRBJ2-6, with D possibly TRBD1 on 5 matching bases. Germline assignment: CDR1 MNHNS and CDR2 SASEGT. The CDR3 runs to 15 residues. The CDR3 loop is CASTVAYSGADVLTF. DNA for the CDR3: TGTGCCAGTACGGTAGCCTACTCTGGGGCCGACGTCCTGACTTTC.

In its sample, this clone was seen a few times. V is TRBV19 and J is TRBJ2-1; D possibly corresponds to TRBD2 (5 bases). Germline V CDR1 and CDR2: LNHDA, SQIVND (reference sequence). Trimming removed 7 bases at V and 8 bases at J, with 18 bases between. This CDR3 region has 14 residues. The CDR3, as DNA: TGTGCCAGTAAACAGAGAGGAGGATTGGATGAGCAGTTCTTC. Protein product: CASKQRGGLDEQFF.

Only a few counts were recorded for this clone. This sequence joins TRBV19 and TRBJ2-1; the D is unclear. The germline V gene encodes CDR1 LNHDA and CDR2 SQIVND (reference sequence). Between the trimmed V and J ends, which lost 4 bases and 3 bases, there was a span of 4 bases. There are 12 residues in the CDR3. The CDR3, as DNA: TGTGCCAGTAGTAACGGCTACAATGAGCAGTTCTTC. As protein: CASSNGYNEQFF.

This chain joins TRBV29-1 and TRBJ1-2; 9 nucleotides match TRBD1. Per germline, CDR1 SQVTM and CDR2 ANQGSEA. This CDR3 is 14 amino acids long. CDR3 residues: CNAGQLGTGFGYTF. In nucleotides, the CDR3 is TGCAACGCCGGGCAGCTCGGGACAGGGTTCGGCTACACCTTC. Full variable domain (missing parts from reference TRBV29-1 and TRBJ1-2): SAVISQKPSRDICQRGTSLTIQCQVDSQVTMMFWYRQQPGQSLTLIATANQGSEATYESGFVIDKFPISRPNLTFSTLTVSNMSPEDSSIYLCNAGQLGTGFGYTFGSGTRLTVV.

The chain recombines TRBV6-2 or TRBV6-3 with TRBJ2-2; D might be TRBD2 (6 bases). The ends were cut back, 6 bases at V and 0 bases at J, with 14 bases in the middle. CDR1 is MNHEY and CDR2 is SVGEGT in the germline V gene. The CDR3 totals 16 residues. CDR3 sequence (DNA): TGTGCCAGCAGGCGAGTCGGGAGCGCGAACACCGGGGAGCTGTTTTTT. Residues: CASRRVGSANTGELFF.